Sequencing of this T cell receptor beta chain was carried out in a study of T cell responses to AZD1222 COVID-19 vaccine. Remarks on this clone: The antigen is undetermined.

The table came from immunoSEQ multiplex PCR; TCRdb's copy has only in-frame clones and leaves some out. The data show about 120,000 clones, about nine tenths seen once. The V gene's germline CDR1 is SEHNR and CDR2 FQNEAQ (reference sequence). The CDR3 has 13 amino acids. Trimming pared 2 bases from V and 5 bases from J, leaving 4 bases between. Overall study findings and caveats: White British ancestry dominated among donors, who included more females, and clonal diversity was possibly underestimated. Reportedly, nearly half of unique spike TCRs recognized epitopes outside B.1.351/B.1.1.7 mutations. Repertoire sampling happened only post peak T cell response. Regions 160-218 and 743-854 dominated among vaccine-associated CD4 TCRs spanning spike.

The chain combines TRBV7-9 with TRBJ1-6; D not certain. The TCR was taken from an adult in good health. Source: peripheral blood, taken on day 0 of MenACWY control vaccination. The CDR3 spells CASSLSDNSPLHF. For the CDR3, the DNA is TGTGCCAGCAGCTTATCGGATAATTCACCCCTCCACTTT.